This passage covers 27 T cell receptor beta chains from one sample sequenced in a study of T-cell memory formation after mild COVID-19. One entry per CDR3 protein results from TCRdb running MiXCR on the 5' RACE reads. In the table there are approximately 60,000 distinct CDR3 sequences, 9.3% of which are singletons. The sample comprised PBMCs or a T cell subset sorted from them (not recorded which). All receptors come from a man younger than 30 who had mild COVID-19 (a few samples of this study predate the infection). Cell type and time point are not known.

This clonotype appeared a few times. The chain couples TRBV7-2 to TRBJ1-6, with D tentatively TRBD1 (5 bases). Trimming removed 5 bases at V and 6 bases at J, with 17 bases between. Germline CDR1 and CDR2: SGHTA and FQGNSA. The CDR3 loop spans 16 amino acids. This CDR3 is CASSPRQLRGNSPLHF. In DNA, the CDR3 is TGTGCCAGCAGCCCGAGACAGCTCCGCGGTAATTCACCCCTCCACTTT.

The rearrangement links TRBV6-6 to TRBJ2-7; the match to TRBD1 covers 8 bases. The CDR3 sequence is 13 residues long. Trimming took 5 bases from V and 3 from J; bases not matched to a gene: 3. Germline V gives CDR1 MNHNY, CDR2 SVGAGI (reference sequence). The CDR3 DNA follows: TGTGCCAGCAGTCGACAGGGGAACTACGAGCAGTACGTC. This translates into CASSRQGNYEQYV.

A few counts support this clonotype. V is TRBV7-9 and J is TRBJ1-2; D is unclear. V gave up 4 bases and J gave up 7 bases, with 10 bases separating them. CDR3 length equals 12 residues. Germline lookup yields CDR1 SEHNR and CDR2 FQNEAQ (reference sequence). The CDR3 nucleotides are TGTGCCAGCAGCTGGCGTGGAAGTGGCTACACCTTC. Protein product: CASSWRGSGYTF.

This clonotype was recorded a few times. An end of the junction differs from the germline gene, which may be a read error. The V gene is TRBV4-3, the J gene TRBJ1-1; the D is unclear. The CDR3 has 14 residues. Germline assignment: CDR1 LGHNA and CDR2 YSLEER. DNA for the CDR3: TGCGCCAGCAGCAAAGAACCCGGTGTCACTGAAGCTTTCTTT. It translates to CASSKEPGVTEAFF.

This clonotype occurred a few times. The V gene is TRBV6-5, the J gene TRBJ2-7; 10 bases line up with TRBD2. From germline, CDR1 is MNHEY and CDR2 SVGAGI. V shed 2 bases and J 3 bases; nucleotides not matched to a gene: 4. This CDR3 comprises 15 residues. The CDR3 DNA sequence: TGTGCCAGCAGTTACCTGCCTAGCGGGGGCTACGAGCAGTACTTC. This translates into CASSYLPSGGYEQYF.

The rearrangement links TRBV7-2 to TRBJ1-2; 9 positions agree with TRBD1. CDR3 length: 16 amino acids. After removal of 4 bases from V and 8 bases from J, the junction contained 14 bases not matched to a gene. CDR1 and CDR2 (germline): SGHTA, FQGNSA. The DNA of the CDR3 is TGTGCCAGCAGCTCTACCTCCGGGACAGGGTCAGAGGGCTACACCTTC. Translating it yields CASSSTSGTGSEGYTF.

The chain couples TRBV4-3 to TRBJ1-1; D might be TRBD1 (5 bases). Germline V gene sequence: CDR1 LGHNA, CDR2 YSLEER. The CDR3 covers 15 residues. V was clipped by 4 bases and J by 1 base, with 13 bases between them. The CDR3 DNA reads TGCGCCAGCAGCCCGGACCCAGACAGGAACACTGAAGCTTTCTTT. It codes for CASSPDPDRNTEAFF.

This clonotype occurred a few times. The chain recombines TRBV28 with TRBJ2-2, with TRBD1 matching 9 bases. Germline values: CDR1 MDHEN, CDR2 SYDVKM. The CDR3 extends over 16 amino acids. The junction had 10 bases not matched to a gene; V was cut back by 7 bases and J by 4 bases. The CDR3 is CASTRATGGGTGELFF. The CDR3 nucleotides are TGTGCCAGCACTCGAGCCACAGGGGGCGGCACCGGGGAGCTGTTTTTT.

This clonotype was counted a few times. The chain recombines TRBV28 with TRBJ1-1; D uncertain. The CDR3 consists of 12 residues. Germline CDR1 is MDHEN and CDR2 is SYDVKM. V lost 7 bases, J lost 7 bases, and 13 bases lay in between. The CDR3 loop is CASKYSKGEAFF. DNA of the CDR3: TGTGCCAGCAAGTACAGTAAGGGTGAAGCTTTCTTT.

This clonotype appeared many times. This sequence joins TRBV7-2 and TRBJ2-2; no clear D gene. The germline V and J ends were trimmed by 1 base and 5 bases, with 2 bases remaining between them. From germline, CDR1 is SGHTA and CDR2 FQGNSA. This CDR3 spans 12 amino acids. The CDR3 spells CASSLVTGELFF. For the CDR3, the DNA is TGTGCCAGCAGCTTAGTTACCGGGGAGCTGTTTTTT.

Only a few counts were recorded for this clonotype. The rearrangement links TRBV9 to TRBJ2-5, with D possibly being TRBD1 (5 bases). The germline V gene encodes CDR1 SGDLS and CDR2 YYNGEE. Deletions cut 4 bases from V and 2 bases from J, with 12 bases between. The CDR3 sequence is 14 residues long. CDR3 nucleotides: TGTGCCAGCAGCCGTAGGGGTGGGCAAGAGACCCAGTACTTC. Translating gives CASSRRGGQETQYF.

The chain is built from TRBV9 and TRBJ1-5, with D possibly TRBD1 on 6 matching bases. CDR1 is SGDLS and CDR2 is YYNGEE in the germline V gene. The CDR3 is 15 residues long. V lost 3 bases and J 7 bases, leaving 17 bases between the germline ends. The CDR3 nucleotides are TGTGCCAGCAGCGCAGGGGATGGAGTCGGGCAGCCCCAGCATTTT. Its protein product is CASSAGDGVGQPQHF. Variable domain in full (rest from reference TRBV9 and TRBJ1-5): DSGVTQTPKHLITATGQRVTLRCSPRSGDLSVYWYQQSLDQGLQFLIQYYNGEERAKGNILERFSAQQFPDLHSELNLSSLELGDSALYFCASSAGDGVGQPQHFGDGTRLSIL.

The sample holds a few counts of this clonotype. The V and J genes are TRBV5-1 and TRBJ1-1, with D possibly TRBD1 on 5 matching bases. The CDR3 runs to 15 residues. Trimming took 4 bases from V and 1 from J, leaving 14 bases between them. Per germline, CDR1 SGHRS and CDR2 YFSETQ. CDR3 bases: TGCGCCAGCAGCCGGGGGTCGCTCGAGAACACTGAAGCTTTCTTT. This gives the protein CASSRGSLENTEAFF.

This clonotype was detected only a few times. This chain links TRBV20-1 with TRBJ2-5, with 11 nucleotides matching TRBD1. The germline V gene encodes CDR1 DFQATT and CDR2 SNEGSKA (reference sequence). The CDR3 runs 17 residues. The V segment lost 0 bases and the J segment 1 base; nucleotides outside the gene matches: 7. CDR3: CSARDHLGTGGQETQYF. Written as DNA, the CDR3 is TGCAGTGCTAGAGACCACCTCGGGACAGGGGGCCAAGAGACCCAGTACTTC.

There are a few counts of this clonotype. V and J are TRBV7-2 and TRBJ2-7; 9 bases agree with TRBD1. V shed 6 bases, J shed 0 bases, and the junction held 6 bases outside the gene matches. Germline values: CDR1 SGHTA, CDR2 FQGNSA. The CDR3 runs to 15 residues. CDR3 sequence reads: CASRRDRASSYEQYF. CDR3 nucleotide sequence: TGTGCCAGCAGAAGGGACAGGGCTAGCTCCTACGAGCAGTACTTC.

J is TRBJ2-4 and V is TRBV19; perhaps TRBD1 as D (6 bases). The CDR3 sequence is 14 residues long. The V end lost 6 bases, the J end lost 6 bases, and 15 bases lay between the germline ends. Germline V gene lookup returns CDR1 LNHDA and CDR2 SQIVND (reference sequence). The chain's CDR3 is CASSWGDRTNIQYF. CDR3 DNA sequence: TGTGCCAGTAGCTGGGGAGACAGGACAAACATTCAGTACTTC.

In its sample, this clonotype was seen a few times. This sequence joins TRBV5-1 and TRBJ1-1, with D unclear. CDR3 length: 16 amino acids. Germline-derived CDR1 and CDR2 are SGHRS and YFSETQ. V lost 4 bases and J 7 bases, leaving 23 bases between the germline ends. CDR3 sequence reads: CASSPRVSASQDEAFF. The CDR3 bases are TGCGCCAGCAGCCCCCGGGTGTCGGCCAGCCAAGATGAAGCTTTCTTT.

This clonotype has only a few counts. This sequence joins TRBV19 and TRBJ2-5; D tentatively reads TRBD1 or TRBD2 (6 bases each). The CDR3 is 13 residues long. CDR1 and CDR2 from the germline V gene are LNHDA and SQIVND (reference sequence). The germline V and J ends were trimmed by 7 bases and 5 bases, with 14 bases remaining between them. The CDR3 nucleotides read TGTGCCAGTAATGGGGGGCCGTCGGAGACCCAGTACTTC. Its translation is CASNGGPSETQYF.

V usage is TRBV7-3 and J usage is TRBJ2-2; D perhaps matches TRBD2 (6 bases). CDR1 is SGHTA and CDR2 is FQGTGA in the germline V gene. The germline V and J ends were trimmed by 2 bases and 6 bases, with 10 bases remaining between them. This CDR3 region has 14 residues. The CDR3 spells CASSLGGKAGELFF. CDR3 nucleotides: TGTGCCAGCAGCTTAGGCGGGAAGGCCGGGGAGCTGTTTTTT.

V is TRBV4-3 and J is TRBJ2-3, with D uncertain. Trimming cost V 1 base and J 4 bases, with 6 bases left between them. Germline lookup yields CDR1 LGHNA and CDR2 YSLEER. The CDR3 has 13 amino acids. Written as DNA, the CDR3 is TGCGCCAGCAGCCAAGCCCTCTCAGATACGCAGTATTTT. It codes for CASSQALSDTQYF.

This clonotype was counted ten times or more. This chain uses TRBV7-2 with TRBJ2-5; TRBD2 matches at 8 bases. CDR3 size: 14 residues. Losses at the gene ends were 6 bases for V and 1 base for J; bases not matched to a gene: 4. The germline V gene encodes CDR1 SGHTA and CDR2 FQGNSA. The CDR3 coding sequence is TGTGCCAGCAGAAGCGGGGGCTCCCAAGAGACCCAGTACTTC. Protein sequence: CASRSGGSQETQYF.

V and J are TRBV9 and TRBJ1-2; D call uncertain. Trimming left V 4 bases short and J 3 bases short, with 10 bases between. The CDR3 loop spans 13 amino acids. CDR1 is SGDLS, CDR2 YYNGEE, per germline. CDR3 residues: CASSSGSDYGYTF. In DNA form, the CDR3 reads TGTGCCAGCAGCTCGGGGTCGGACTATGGCTACACCTTC.

The rearrangement joins TRBV12-3 or TRBV12-4 to TRBJ1-5; D uncertain. The CDR3 sequence is 14 residues long. V lost 5 bases and J 1 base, leaving 9 bases between the germline ends. The CDR3 DNA sequence: TGTGCCAGCAGTGACGTACAGAGCAATCAGCCCCAGCATTTT. Residues: CASSDVQSNQPQHF.

This clonotype has ten or more counts. This rearrangement joins TRBV12-3 or TRBV12-4 to TRBJ2-1; D is possibly TRBD1 (8 bases). The CDR3 has 15 residues. Trimming cost V 7 bases and J 1 base, with 14 bases left between them. CDR3 sequence reads: CASTLQGGSYNEQFF. Here the CDR3 DNA reads TGTGCCAGCACGCTACAGGGGGGGTCCTACAATGAGCAGTTCTTC.

The rearrangement links TRBV29-1 to TRBJ1-2; the D gene is possibly TRBD1 (5 bases). CDR3 length: 12 residues. Trimming removed 6 bases at V and 1 base at J, with 9 bases between. Germline V gives CDR1 SQVTM, CDR2 ANQGSEA. DNA of the CDR3: TGCAGCGTGGGGGACGGTAACTATGGCTACACCTTC. Encoded protein: CSVGDGNYGYTF. Supplemented by reference TRBV29-1 and TRBJ1-2, the full variable domain reads SAVISQKPSRDICQRGTSLTIQCQVDSQVTMMFWYRQQPGQSLTLIATANQGSEATYESGFVIDKFPISRPNLTFSTLTVSNMSPEDSSIYLCSVGDGNYGYTFGSGTRLTVV.

This chain links TRBV6-5 with TRBJ2-2, with 8 bases identical to TRBD2. Germline-derived CDR1 and CDR2 are MNHEY and SVGAGI. CDR3 length equals 15 residues. J lost 6 bases, V lost 2 bases, and 5 bases had no gene match. This CDR3 is CASSYGTRGAGELFF. For the CDR3, the DNA is TGTGCCAGCAGTTACGGGACTAGGGGGGCCGGGGAGCTGTTTTTT.

This sequence joins TRBV15 and TRBJ2-2, with D possibly matching TRBD2 (7 bases). CDR1 is LNHNV and CDR2 is YYDKDF in the germline V gene (reference sequence). V lost 5 bases and J 5 bases, leaving 24 bases between the germline ends. The CDR3 totals 18 residues. As DNA, the CDR3 is TGTGCCACCAGCTCCGGGCGAACACCGGGGAGGGGGACCGGGGAGCTGTTTTTT. This codes for CATSSGRTPGRGTGELFF.